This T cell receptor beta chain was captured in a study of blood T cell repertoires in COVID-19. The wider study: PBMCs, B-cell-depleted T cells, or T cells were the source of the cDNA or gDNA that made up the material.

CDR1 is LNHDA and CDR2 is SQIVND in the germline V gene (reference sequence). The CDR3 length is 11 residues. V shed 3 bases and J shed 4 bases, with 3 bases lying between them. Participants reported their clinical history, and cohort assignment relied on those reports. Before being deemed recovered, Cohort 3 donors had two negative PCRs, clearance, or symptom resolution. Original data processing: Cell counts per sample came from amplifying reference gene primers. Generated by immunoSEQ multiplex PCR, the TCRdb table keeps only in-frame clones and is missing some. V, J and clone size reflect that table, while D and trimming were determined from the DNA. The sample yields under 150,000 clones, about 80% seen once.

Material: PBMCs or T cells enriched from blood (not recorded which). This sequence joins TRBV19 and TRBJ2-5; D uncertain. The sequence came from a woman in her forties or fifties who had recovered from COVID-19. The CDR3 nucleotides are TGTGCCAGTAGTATCCGAGAGACCCAGTACTTC. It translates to CASSIRETQYF.